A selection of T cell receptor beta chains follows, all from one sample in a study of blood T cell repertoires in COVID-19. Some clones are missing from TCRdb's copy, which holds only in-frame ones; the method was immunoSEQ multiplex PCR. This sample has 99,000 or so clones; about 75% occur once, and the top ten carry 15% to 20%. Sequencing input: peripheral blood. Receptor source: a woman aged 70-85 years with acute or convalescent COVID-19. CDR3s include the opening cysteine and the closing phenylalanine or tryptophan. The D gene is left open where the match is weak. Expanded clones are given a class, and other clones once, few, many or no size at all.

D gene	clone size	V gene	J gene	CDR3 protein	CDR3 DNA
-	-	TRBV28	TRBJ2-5	CASKLAGLGGETQYF	TGTGCCAGCAAGTTGGCGGGACTAGGGGGCGAGACCCAGTACTTC
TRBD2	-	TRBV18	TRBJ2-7	CASSQIAGNEQYF	TGTGCCAGCTCACAAATAGCGGGGAATGAGCAGTACTTC
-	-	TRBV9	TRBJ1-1	CASSVEGGLNTEAFF	TGTGCCAGCAGCGTAGAGGGAGGGCTGAACACTGAAGCTTTCTTT
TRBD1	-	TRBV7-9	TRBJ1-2	CASSLYAGTGGAYGYTF	TGTGCCAGCAGCTTATACGCGGGGACAGGGGGCGCCTATGGCTACACCTTC
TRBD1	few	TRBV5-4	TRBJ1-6	CASSSSGGMNSPLHF	TGTGCCAGCAGCTCCTCAGGGGGTATGAATTCACCCCTCCACTTT
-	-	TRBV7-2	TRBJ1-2	CASSLRGTIVGYTF	TGTGCCAGCAGCTTACGGGGTACGATCGTTGGCTACACCTTC
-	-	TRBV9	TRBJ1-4	CASTLRGGPNEKLFF	TGTGCCAGCACCCTGAGGGGGGGACCTAATGAAAAACTGTTTTTT
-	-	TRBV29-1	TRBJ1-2	CSVGGGAYGYTF	TGCAGCGTCGGGGGAGGGGCCTATGGCTACACCTTC
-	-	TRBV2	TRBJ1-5	CASSAAGRDNQPQHF	TGTGCCAGCAGTGCAGCCGGCAGGGACAATCAGCCCCAGCATTTT
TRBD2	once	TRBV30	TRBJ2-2	CAWSPLSGASSARELFF	TGTGCCTGGAGTCCTCTAAGCGGGGCTTCCTCCGCCAGGGAGCTGTTTTTT
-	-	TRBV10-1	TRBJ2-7	CASSGPGSLEQYF	TGCGCCAGCAGTGGGCCAGGTTCGCTCGAGCAGTACTTC
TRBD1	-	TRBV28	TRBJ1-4	CASSPQGPTNEKLFF	TGTGCCAGCAGCCCACAGGGGCCAACTAATGAAAAACTGTTTTTT
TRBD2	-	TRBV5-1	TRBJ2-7	CARLRRGGGRGGQQYF	TGCGCCCGTTTGCGCCGTGGGGGGGGCCGGGGGGGGCAGCAGTACTTC
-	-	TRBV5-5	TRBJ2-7	CASSPGGQSYEQYF	TGTGCCAGCAGCCCCGGCGGACAGTCCTACGAGCAGTACTTC
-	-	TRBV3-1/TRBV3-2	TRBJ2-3	CASSPRQGFTDTQYF	TGTGCCAGCAGCCCCCGTCAGGGTTTCACAGATACGCAGTATTTT
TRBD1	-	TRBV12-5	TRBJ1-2	CASGMGQGDRLGYTF	TGTGCTAGTGGGATGGGACAGGGGGATCGGTTGGGCTACACCTTC
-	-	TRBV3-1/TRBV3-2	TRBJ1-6	CASRGGLYNSPLHF	TGTGCCAGCAGGGGGGGGCTCTATAATTCACCCCTCCACTTT